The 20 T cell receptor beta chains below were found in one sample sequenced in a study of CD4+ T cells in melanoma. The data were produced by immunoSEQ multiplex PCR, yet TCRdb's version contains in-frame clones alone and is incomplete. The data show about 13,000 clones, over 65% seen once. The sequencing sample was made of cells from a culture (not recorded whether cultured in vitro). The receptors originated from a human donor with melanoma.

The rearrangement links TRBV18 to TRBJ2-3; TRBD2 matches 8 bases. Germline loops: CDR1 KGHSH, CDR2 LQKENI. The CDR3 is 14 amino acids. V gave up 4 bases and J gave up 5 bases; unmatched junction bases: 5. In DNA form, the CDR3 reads TGTGCCAGCTCACATAGCGGGGTAGGAGATACGCAGTATTTT. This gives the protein CASSHSGVGDTQYF.

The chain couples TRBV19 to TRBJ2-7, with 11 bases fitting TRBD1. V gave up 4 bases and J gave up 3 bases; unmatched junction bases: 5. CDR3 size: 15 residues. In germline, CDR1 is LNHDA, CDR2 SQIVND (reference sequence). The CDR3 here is CASSTPGTGGYEQYF. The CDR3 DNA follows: TGTGCCAGTAGTACCCCCGGGACAGGGGGCTACGAGCAGTACTTC.

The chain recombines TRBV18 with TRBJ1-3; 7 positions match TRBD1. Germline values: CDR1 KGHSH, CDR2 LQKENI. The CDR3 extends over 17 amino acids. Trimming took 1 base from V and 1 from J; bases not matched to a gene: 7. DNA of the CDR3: TGTGCCAGCTCACCACAAACAGGGGTAATGTCTGGAAACACCATATATTTT. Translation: CASSPQTGVMSGNTIYF. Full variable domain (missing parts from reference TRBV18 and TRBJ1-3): NAGVMQNPRHLVRRRGQEARLRCSPMKGHSHVYWYRQLPEEGLKFMVYLQKENIIDESGMPKERFSAEFPKEGPSILRIQQVVRGDSAAYFCASSPQTGVMSGNTIYFGEGSWLTVV.

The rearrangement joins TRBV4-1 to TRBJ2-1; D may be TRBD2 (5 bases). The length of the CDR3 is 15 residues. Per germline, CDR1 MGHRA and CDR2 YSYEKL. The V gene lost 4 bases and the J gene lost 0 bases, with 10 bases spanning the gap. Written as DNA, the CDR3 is TGCGCCAGCAGCCGGACTGCGCGCTCCTACAATGAGCAGTTCTTC. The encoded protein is CASSRTARSYNEQFF.

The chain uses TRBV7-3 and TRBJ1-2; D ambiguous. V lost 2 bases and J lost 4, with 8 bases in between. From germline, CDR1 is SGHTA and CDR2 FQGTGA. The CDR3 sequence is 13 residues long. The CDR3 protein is CASSLSAIYGYTF. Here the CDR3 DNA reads TGTGCCAGCAGCTTATCAGCAATCTATGGCTACACCTTC.

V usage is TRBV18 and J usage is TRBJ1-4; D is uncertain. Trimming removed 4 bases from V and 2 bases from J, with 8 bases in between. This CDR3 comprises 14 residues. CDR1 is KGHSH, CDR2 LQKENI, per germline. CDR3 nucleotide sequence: TGTGCCAGCTCACAGATCGGTACTAATGAAAAACTGTTTTTT. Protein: CASSQIGTNEKLFF.

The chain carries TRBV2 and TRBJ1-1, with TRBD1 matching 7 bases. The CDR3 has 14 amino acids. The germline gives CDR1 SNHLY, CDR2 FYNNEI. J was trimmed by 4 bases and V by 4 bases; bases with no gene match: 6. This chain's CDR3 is CASSASQGGTEAFF. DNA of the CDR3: TGTGCCAGCAGTGCCTCGCAGGGGGGCACTGAAGCTTTCTTT.

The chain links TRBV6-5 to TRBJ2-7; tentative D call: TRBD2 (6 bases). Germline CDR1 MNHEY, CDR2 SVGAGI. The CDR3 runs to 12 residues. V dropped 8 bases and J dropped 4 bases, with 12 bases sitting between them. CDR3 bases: TGTGCCAGCGGTCCAGGAGGGTACGAGCAGTACTTC. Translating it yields CASGPGGYEQYF.

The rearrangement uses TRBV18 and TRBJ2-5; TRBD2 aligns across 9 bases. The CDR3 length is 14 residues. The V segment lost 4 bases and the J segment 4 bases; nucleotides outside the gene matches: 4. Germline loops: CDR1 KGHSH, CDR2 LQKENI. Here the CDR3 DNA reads TGTGCCAGCTCACTGGGACTAGCTGGAGAGACCCAGTACTTC. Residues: CASSLGLAGETQYF.

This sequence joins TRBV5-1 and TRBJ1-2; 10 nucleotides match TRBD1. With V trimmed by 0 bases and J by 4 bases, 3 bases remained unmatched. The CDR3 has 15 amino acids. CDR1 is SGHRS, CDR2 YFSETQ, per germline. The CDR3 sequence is CASSLGTGGFYGYTF. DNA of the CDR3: TGCGCCAGCAGCTTGGGGACAGGGGGTTTCTATGGCTACACCTTC.

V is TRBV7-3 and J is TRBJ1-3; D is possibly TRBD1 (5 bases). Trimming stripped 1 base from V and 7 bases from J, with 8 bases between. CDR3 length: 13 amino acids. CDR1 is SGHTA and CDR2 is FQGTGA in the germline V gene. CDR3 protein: CASSLNRGNTIYF. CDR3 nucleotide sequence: TGTGCCAGCAGCTTAAACCGGGGGAACACCATATATTTT.

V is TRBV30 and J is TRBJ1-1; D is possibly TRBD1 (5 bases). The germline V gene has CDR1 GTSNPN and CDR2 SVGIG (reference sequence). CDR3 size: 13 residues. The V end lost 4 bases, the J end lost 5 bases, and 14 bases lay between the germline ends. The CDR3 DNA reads TGTGCCTGGATCCGACAGAGACGAACTGAAGCTTTCTTT. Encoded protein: CAWIRQRRTEAFF.

The CDR3 loop reads CASSPGEGVRYNEQFF. In nucleotides, the CDR3 is TGCGCCAGCAGCCCCGGGGAGGGGGTTCGGTACAATGAGCAGTTCTTC. V gene TRBV10-1 combines with J gene TRBJ2-1, with D possibly matching TRBD2 (7 bases). CDR1 is WNHNN and CDR2 is SYGVQD in the germline V gene (reference sequence). V was shortened by 6 bases and J by 4 bases, with 19 bases between the two germline ends. This CDR3 has 16 amino acids.

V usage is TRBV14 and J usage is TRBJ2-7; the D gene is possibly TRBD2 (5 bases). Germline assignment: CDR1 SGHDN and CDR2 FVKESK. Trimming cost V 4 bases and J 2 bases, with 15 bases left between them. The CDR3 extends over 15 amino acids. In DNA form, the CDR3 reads TGTGCCAGCAGCCCCCTACGGGGTCCCCCCTACGAGCAGTACTTC. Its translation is CASSPLRGPPYEQYF.

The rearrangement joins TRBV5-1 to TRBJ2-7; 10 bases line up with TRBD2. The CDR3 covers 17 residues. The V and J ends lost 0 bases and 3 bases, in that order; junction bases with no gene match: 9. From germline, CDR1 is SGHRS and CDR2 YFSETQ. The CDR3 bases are TGCGCCAGCAGCTTGGGGCAACTAGCGGGGACATTCTACGAGCAGTACTTC. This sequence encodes CASSLGQLAGTFYEQYF.

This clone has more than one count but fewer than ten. CDR3 DNA: TGTGCCACCAGCAAGGAAGCTGCATCCCATGGATACGAGCAGTACTTC. Encoded protein: CATSKEAASHGYEQYF. The chain links TRBV15 to TRBJ2-7; D unresolved. Trimming took off 4 bases at V and 4 bases at J, with 20 bases between the two ends. The germline V gene encodes CDR1 LNHNV and CDR2 YYDKDF (reference sequence). The CDR3 loop spans 16 amino acids.

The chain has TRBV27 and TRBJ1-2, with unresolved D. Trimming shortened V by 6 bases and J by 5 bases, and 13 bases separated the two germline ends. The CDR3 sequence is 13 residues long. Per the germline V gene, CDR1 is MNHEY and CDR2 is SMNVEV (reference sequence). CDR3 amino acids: CASSSRTAYGYTF. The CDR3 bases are TGTGCCAGCAGCTCGCGGACGGCATATGGCTACACCTTC.

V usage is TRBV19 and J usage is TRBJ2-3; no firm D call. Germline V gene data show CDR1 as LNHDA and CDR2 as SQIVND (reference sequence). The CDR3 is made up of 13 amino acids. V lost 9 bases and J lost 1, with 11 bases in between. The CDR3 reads CARVALGTDTQYF. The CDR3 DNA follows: TGTGCCAGGGTAGCTTTGGGCACAGATACGCAGTATTTT.

CDR3 protein: CASRRQSNQPQHF. The CDR3 DNA follows: TGTGCCAGCAGGCGACAGAGCAATCAGCCCCAGCATTTT. This chain connects TRBV2 to TRBJ1-5; TRBD1 might be the D (5 bases). This CDR3 region has 13 residues. V lost 6 bases and J lost 1, with 7 bases in between. Germline CDR1 SNHLY, CDR2 FYNNEI.

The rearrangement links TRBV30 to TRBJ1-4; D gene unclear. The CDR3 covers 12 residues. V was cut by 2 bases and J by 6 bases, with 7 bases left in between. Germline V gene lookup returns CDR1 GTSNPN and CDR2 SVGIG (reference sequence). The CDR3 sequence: CAWSPVDEKLFF. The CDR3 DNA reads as TGTGCCTGGAGTCCGGTGGATGAAAAACTGTTTTTT.